What follows are 17 T cell receptor beta chains derived from one specimen sequenced in a study of CD8 T cells in Susac syndrome. RNA totalling roughly 0.45 to 1 ug underwent reverse transcription with random hexamers. TCRdb itself ran the immunoSEQ multiplex PCR reads through MiXCR, one entry per CDR3 protein. The sample carries around 150,000 distinct CDR3 sequences, roughly 95% recorded once. Material: CD4+ T cells from PBMCs. The receptor source for this set is a human donor with multiple sclerosis.

The chain employs TRBV2 and TRBJ2-3; D uncertain. V gave up 4 bases and J gave up 0 bases, with 8 bases separating them. CDR1 and CDR2 (germline): SNHLY, FYNNEI. This CDR3 is built from 14 residues. The CDR3 region has the DNA TGTGCCAGCAGTGGAGGCGTAAGCACAGATACGCAGTATTTT. Its protein product is CASSGGVSTDTQYF.

This rearrangement joins TRBV6-1 to TRBJ2-1; maybe TRBD2 (7 bases). V dropped 7 bases and J dropped 5 bases, with 18 bases sitting between them. This CDR3 has 15 amino acids. CDR1 is MNHNS and CDR2 is SASEGT in the germline V gene. Here the CDR3 DNA reads TGTGCCAGCAAGCGGGGACAAGCCACAAACAATGAGCAGTTCTTC. Translation gives CASKRGQATNNEQFF.

As concerns this clonotype: One end of the junction fails to match germline, which may point to a read error. The chain recombines TRBV7-2 with TRBJ2-7, with D perhaps given as TRBD1 or TRBD2 (5 bases each). The CDR3 is 15 amino acids. Germline CDR1 SGHTA, CDR2 FQGNSA. The CDR3 spells CASSLGGKLSHEQYF. The CDR3 region has the DNA TGTGCCAGCAGCTTAGGGGGGAAGCTCTCCCACGAGCAGTACTTC.

The rearrangement links TRBV30 to TRBJ1-1; D is undetermined. Trimming removed 0 bases at V and 0 bases at J, with 14 bases between. Germline values: CDR1 GTSNPN, CDR2 SVGIG (reference sequence). The CDR3 spans 16 residues. CDR3 loop: CAWSVGQLIMNTEAFF. DNA of the CDR3: TGTGCCTGGAGTGTAGGGCAGTTAATCATGAACACTGAAGCTTTCTTT.

The rearrangement uses TRBV30 and TRBJ2-1; no reliable D call. Germline assignment: CDR1 GTSNPN and CDR2 SVGIG (reference sequence). Trimming took off 0 bases at V and 9 bases at J, with 6 bases between the two ends. The CDR3 has 11 residues. In DNA, the CDR3 is TGTGCCTGGAGTGTACCACGTGAGCAGTTCTTC. It encodes CAWSVPREQFF.

A few counts support this clonotype. The genes are TRBV7-2 and TRBJ2-7, with 7 bases lining up with TRBD1. V lost 5 bases and J lost 3; bases outside the gene matches: 7. Germline CDR1 SGHTA, CDR2 FQGNSA. The CDR3 contains 14 residues. The CDR3 region has the DNA TGTGCCAGCAGCGTGAGGACAGGTAACTACGAGCAGTACTTC. Its translation is CASSVRTGNYEQYF. Based on the CDR3 plus reference TRBV7-2 and TRBJ2-7, the full variable domain is GAGVSQSPSNKVTEKGKDVELRCDPISGHTALYWYRQSLGQGLEFLIYFQGNSAPDKSGLPSDRFSAERTGGSVSTLTIQRTQQEDSAVYLCASSVRTGNYEQYFGPGTRLTVT.

This chain uses TRBV4-2 with TRBJ2-7; D gene unclear. Germline V lookup: CDR1 LGHNA, CDR2 YNFKEQ. CDR3 length: 14 amino acids. Trimming took off 0 bases at V and 6 bases at J, with 12 bases between the two ends. In nucleotides, the CDR3 is TGTGCCAGCAGCCAAGACTCAGGAATGAGCGAGCAGTACTTC. It encodes CASSQDSGMSEQYF.

The CDR3 DNA sequence: TGCAGTGCTGGAAAGGGGAGCATCCGCTCTGGAAACACCATATATTTT. The encoded protein is CSAGKGSIRSGNTIYF. The genes are TRBV20-1 and TRBJ1-3; D possibly corresponds to TRBD1 (5 bases). V was cut by 5 bases and J by 0 bases, with 17 bases left in between. The CDR3 covers 16 residues. The germline V gene has CDR1 DFQATT and CDR2 SNEGSKA (reference sequence).

The chain employs TRBV11-2 and TRBJ2-3, with TRBD2 identical over 14 bases. Germline-derived CDR1 and CDR2 are SGHAT and FQNNGV. The V gene end was trimmed by 2 bases and the J gene end by 4 bases; junction bases not matched to a gene: 11. The length of the CDR3 is 19 residues. The CDR3 nucleotides are TGTGCCAGCAGCTTATCCCTCGGACTAGCGGGAGGAGGGTCAGATACGCAGTATTTT. This translates into CASSLSLGLAGGGSDTQYF.

This rearrangement joins TRBV9 to TRBJ2-5, with 8 nucleotides matching TRBD2. CDR1 and CDR2 from the germline V gene are SGDLS and YYNGEE. Trimming at V came to 0 bases and at J to 0 bases, leaving 4 bases not matched to a gene. This CDR3 has 16 residues. In nucleotides, the CDR3 is TGTGCCAGCAGCGTAGCGGCGGGGGGCAACCAAGAGACCCAGTACTTC. This encodes CASSVAAGGNQETQYF.

The chain uses TRBV29-1 and TRBJ1-1; maybe TRBD1 (6 bases). Trimming removed 8 bases from V and 11 bases from J, with 12 bases in between. The CDR3 extends over 9 amino acids. Germline V gene sequence: CDR1 SQVTM, CDR2 ANQGSEA. The CDR3 nucleotides read TGCAGCTACAGGGTGCTGGCTTTCTTT. Translating it yields CSYRVLAFF.

CDR3 coding DNA: TGTGCCACAGGAGGGGCTAGCGGGGGGCCTAGCACAGATACGCAGTATTTT. It is translated as CATGGASGGPSTDTQYF. The V call is TRBV24-1, the J call TRBJ2-3, with 11 bases aligning to TRBD2. This CDR3 is 17 amino acids long. Germline loops: CDR1 KGHDR, CDR2 SFDVKD. The junction had 11 bases not matched to a gene; V was cut back by 10 bases and J by 0 bases.

The genes are TRBV4-1 and TRBJ2-1, with 11 positions matching TRBD2. The CDR3 is 17 residues long. The junction had 8 bases not matched to a gene; V was cut back by 3 bases and J by 4 bases. CDR1 and CDR2 from the germline V gene are MGHRA and YSYEKL. CDR3 sequence: CASSQQSGTSGYNEQFF. The CDR3 DNA is TGCGCCAGCAGCCAGCAATCCGGGACTAGCGGATACAATGAGCAGTTCTTC.

This sequence joins TRBV15 and TRBJ1-6; possibly TRBD1 for D (5 bases). With 2 bases removed from V and 7 bases from J, the gap between germline ends came to 12 bases. Germline assignment: CDR1 LNHNV and CDR2 YYDKDF (reference sequence). CDR3 size: 15 residues. The CDR3 DNA reads TGTGCCACCAGCAGATCGGGACGGGAGAATTCACCCCTCCACTTT. Residues: CATSRSGRENSPLHF.

This chain joins TRBV12-3 or TRBV12-4 and TRBJ2-4; D is perhaps TRBD1 (6 bases). This CDR3 comprises 12 residues. Trimming shortened V by 3 bases and J by 9 bases, and 9 bases separated the two germline ends. As DNA, the CDR3 is TGTGCCAGCAGTTTGGACAGTAGCATTCAGTACTTC. Translation: CASSLDSSIQYF.

This chain joins TRBV14 and TRBJ2-7; 7 nucleotides agree with TRBD1. The germline V gene encodes CDR1 SGHDN and CDR2 FVKESK. The trim removed 2 bases at V and 5 bases at J, leaving 9 bases unmatched. The CDR3 is made up of 15 amino acids. The CDR3 sequence is CASSQFRGQFNEQYF. In nucleotides, the CDR3 is TGTGCCAGCAGCCAATTCCGGGGACAGTTTAACGAGCAGTACTTC.

This rearrangement joins TRBV28 to TRBJ2-5; 7 bases are shared with TRBD1. V lost 6 bases, J lost 7 bases, and 14 bases stayed unmatched. In germline, CDR1 is MDHEN, CDR2 SYDVKM. CDR3 length equals 15 residues. CDR3 nucleotide sequence: TGTGCCAGCAGAAGCCTAGGGGGCTCGCGTGGGACCCAGTACTTC. Its translation: CASRSLGGSRGTQYF. Full variable domain (outside the CDR3, taken from reference TRBV28 and TRBJ2-5): DVKVTQSSRYLVKRTGEKVFLECVQDMDHENMFWYRQDPGLGLRLIYFSYDVKMKEKGDIPEGYSVSREKKERFSLILESASTNQTSMYLCASRSLGGSRGTQYFGPGTRLLVL.